One sample yielded the 12 T cell receptor beta chains listed below, sequenced in a study of T cells in Graves' hyperthyroidism and ophthalmopathy. The TCR beta CDR3 regions underwent amplification using RNA transcripts as the source. Carried out on the TCR CDR3, a first-round RT-PCR used the HTBI primer set. TCRdb re-called the multiplex PCR reads with MiXCR, one entry per CDR3 protein. The sample consists of 650,000 to 700,000 distinct CDR3 sequences, approximately 15% of them appearing once. The sequencing sample was made of blood. These receptors all come from a man aged 50-59 years with Graves' hyperthyroidism.

This clonotype showed up many times. This sequence joins TRBV20-1 and TRBJ2-1; TRBD2 matches at 12 bases. The CDR3 sequence is 14 residues long. The germline V gene has CDR1 DFQATT and CDR2 SNEGSKA (reference sequence). With 7 bases clipped from V and 2 bases from J, the junction kept 3 bases outside the gene matches. CDR3 sequence (DNA): TGCAGTGGTGGACTAGCGGGACCCTACAATGAGCAGTTCTTC. It encodes CSGGLAGPYNEQFF.

This rearrangement joins TRBV6-2 or TRBV6-3 to TRBJ2-7, with no clear D. This CDR3 spans 14 amino acids. V lost 7 bases and J 2 bases, leaving 15 bases between the germline ends. Germline loops: CDR1 MNHEY, CDR2 SVGEGT. CDR3 in amino acids: CASTSSPGTYEQYF. DNA of the CDR3: TGTGCCAGCACCTCCTCCCCCGGTACCTACGAGCAGTACTTC.

This clonotype came up many times. This chain uses TRBV7-2 with TRBJ2-3; 10 bases agree with TRBD1. V shed 4 bases, J shed 1 base, and the junction held 5 bases outside the gene matches. The germline V gene encodes CDR1 SGHTA and CDR2 FQGNSA. The CDR3 loop spans 16 amino acids. The CDR3 nucleotides read TGTGCCAGCAGCTACCGGGACAGGGGCCGCACAGATACGCAGTATTTT. Translated, it gives CASSYRDRGRTDTQYF.

Ten or more counts support this clonotype. The chain couples TRBV5-1 to TRBJ2-5, with D possibly TRBD1 on 5 matching bases. Per the germline V gene, CDR1 is SGHRS and CDR2 is YFSETQ. V was cut by 0 bases and J by 1 base, with 13 bases left in between. The CDR3 runs to 16 residues. CDR3 amino acids: CASSLADRDVQETQYF. The DNA for the CDR3 is TGCGCCAGCAGCTTGGCCGACAGAGACGTCCAAGAGACCCAGTACTTC. Using reference TRBV5-1 and TRBJ2-5 for the parts outside the CDR3, the full variable domain is KAGVTQTPRYLIKTRGQQVTLSCSPISGHRSVSWYQQTPGQGLQFLFEYFSETQRNKGNFPGRFSGRQFSNSRSEMNVSTLELGDSALYLCASSLADRDVQETQYFGPGTRLLVL.

This clonotype appeared a few times. The rearrangement links TRBV30 to TRBJ2-7; a possible D gene is TRBD2 (5 bases). This CDR3 is 12 amino acids long. The ends were cut back, 7 bases at V and 6 bases at J, with 16 bases in the middle. Germline loops: CDR1 GTSNPN, CDR2 SVGIG (reference sequence). CDR3 nucleotides: TGTGCCTCGAGCTGGGAGATGGGCGAGCAGTACTTC. This encodes CASSWEMGEQYF.

This clonotype appeared many times. The V gene is TRBV27, the J gene TRBJ2-3, with TRBD2 identical over 9 bases. Germline loops: CDR1 MNHEY, CDR2 SMNVEV (reference sequence). The V and J ends lost 3 bases and 3 bases, in that order; junction bases with no gene match: 10. CDR3 length equals 17 residues. Written as DNA, the CDR3 is TGTGCCAGCAGTTTTGGCGGGAGGGTCCCTACGACAGATACGCAGTATTTT. It encodes CASSFGGRVPTTDTQYF.

This clonotype has more than one count but fewer than ten. The chain uses TRBV9 and TRBJ2-2, with D hard to call. V was shortened by 6 bases and J by 1 base, with 7 bases between the two germline ends. This CDR3 spans 13 amino acids. Per the germline V gene, CDR1 is SGDLS and CDR2 is YYNGEE. The DNA for the CDR3 is TGTGCCAGCACGGCAGGGAACACCGGGGAGCTGTTTTTT. It yields the protein CASTAGNTGELFF.

This clonotype was seen a few times. The chain recombines TRBV27 with TRBJ1-1, with D possibly matching TRBD1 (5 bases). CDR1 and CDR2 from the germline V gene are MNHEY and SMNVEV (reference sequence). Trimming cost V 2 bases and J 4 bases, with 11 bases left between them. The CDR3 runs 14 residues. This CDR3 is CASSLGGRFTEAFF. The CDR3, as DNA: TGTGCCAGCAGTTTAGGGGGACGGTTCACTGAAGCTTTCTTT.

The chain combines TRBV27 with TRBJ1-2; D unclear. The CDR3 totals 14 residues. V lost 5 bases and J lost 0, with 10 bases in between. The germline V gene has CDR1 MNHEY and CDR2 SMNVEV (reference sequence). The CDR3 loop is CASSVDGANYGYTF. For the CDR3, the DNA is TGTGCCAGCAGTGTAGACGGGGCTAACTATGGCTACACCTTC.

The table lists this clonotype with a few counts. The V gene is TRBV30, the J gene TRBJ1-4, with unresolved D. CDR3 length: 13 amino acids. V lost 3 bases and J lost 4, with 9 bases in between. Germline-derived CDR1 and CDR2 are GTSNPN and SVGIG (reference sequence). In DNA, the CDR3 is TGTGCCTGGAGAAGGGTCTTTAATGAAAAACTGTTTTTT. Amino acid sequence: CAWRRVFNEKLFF.

The chain employs TRBV7-9 and TRBJ2-1; D could derive from TRBD1 or TRBD2 (5 bases each). The V and J ends lost 5 bases and 5 bases respectively, with 16 bases between them. This CDR3 is built from 15 residues. Germline-derived CDR1 and CDR2 are SEHNR and FQNEAQ (reference sequence). In DNA form, the CDR3 reads TGTGCCAGCAGCGCTACGGGACCTAGCAACAATGAGCAGTTCTTC. Translating gives CASSATGPSNNEQFF.

The chain couples TRBV19 to TRBJ1-5; TRBD1 matches at 8 bases. The germline V gene encodes CDR1 LNHDA and CDR2 SQIVND (reference sequence). Trimming cost V 6 bases and J 4 bases; bases outside gene matches: 17. CDR3 length: 18 amino acids. CDR3 DNA sequence: TGTGCCAGTAGCATTTCCCTTTATTGGACAGGGCCAAATCAGCCCCAGCATTTT. It is translated as CASSISLYWTGPNQPQHF.